Each of the 4 T cell receptor beta chains below was sequenced from the same sample in a study of beta chain features in type 1 diabetes. The entirety of the isolated RNA underwent reverse transcription, so expressed TCRB transcripts were sequenced. Measured with immunoSEQ multiplex PCR; TCRdb has only the in-frame clones, and not every one. The sample carries roughly 240,000 clones, around 68% recorded once. The material sequenced was naive CD4+ T cells from blood. Every receptor here comes from a man aged 30 to 39 in good health.

This sequence joins TRBV30 and TRBJ1-1; D remains unclear. Germline V gene sequence: CDR1 GTSNPN, CDR2 SVGIG (reference sequence). V lost 7 bases to trimming and J lost 2 bases, with 14 bases between them. The CDR3 runs 13 residues. CDR3 sequence (DNA): TGTGCCTCGACGACAAGGTTAAACACTGAAGCTTTCTTT. Its translation: CASTTRLNTEAFF.

The CDR3 nucleotides are TGTGCCACCAGCGGGGGGCTCGCTGGGGCCAACGTCCTGACTTTC. Amino acid sequence: CATSGGLAGANVLTF. This chain joins TRBV15 and TRBJ2-6; either TRBD1 or TRBD2 may fit D (6 bases each). CDR1 LNHNV and CDR2 YYDKDF come from the germline V gene (reference sequence). There are 15 residues in the CDR3. Trimming removed 5 bases from V and 2 bases from J, with 10 bases in between.

This chain links TRBV7-9 with TRBJ2-3, with a possible D match to TRBD2 (6 bases). Trimming cost V 7 bases and J 0 bases, with 17 bases left between them. The CDR3 covers 16 residues. Germline CDR1 is SEHNR and CDR2 is FQNEAQ (reference sequence). The CDR3 reads CASIGGSGTSTDTQYF. The DNA of the CDR3 is TGTGCCAGCATAGGAGGGTCCGGCACTAGCACAGATACGCAGTATTTT.

The chain is built from TRBV29-1 and TRBJ2-1; D tentatively reads TRBD1 or TRBD2 (5 bases each). Germline V gene data show CDR1 as SQVTM and CDR2 as ANQGSEA. The V and J ends lost 3 bases and 15 bases respectively, with 24 bases between them. The CDR3 is 14 residues long. The CDR3 loop is CSVETRLARAGGFF. The CDR3 DNA follows: TGCAGCGTTGAGACGAGACTCGCTCGCGCTGGGGGGTTCTTC.